The clone carrying this TCR beta chain was observed a handful of times. The antigen is undetermined. One entry per CDR3 protein results from TCRdb running MiXCR on the PCR reads. The table lists 100,000 or so distinct CDR3 sequences, approximately 40% of them singletons. V was pared by 4 bases and J by 7 bases, with 8 bases between. The CDR3 covers 12 residues. CDR1 is MNHEY and CDR2 is SMNVEV in the germline V gene (reference sequence). These data come from a study of molecular identifiers for immune sequencing clone quantification. Study-wide results and caveats: The share of molecules held by clones above 20 RNA copies was over 97% in effector cells and under 1% in naive cells.

RNA fractions of 10%, 30% or 50% and about 19,000 to 1,000,000 sorted cells were the source of naive CD8 libraries. For naive CD8 T cells, sorting used the CD8+CD4-CCR7+CD45RA+ phenotype. The sequenced sample consisted of naive CD8+ T cells from blood, with Jurkat cell RNA spiked in. Subset of the sample: FACS-sorted CD8+CD4-CCR7+CD45RA+ naive T cells. The origin of this receptor is a human donor in good health. Some libraries in this study had Jurkat cell RNA spiked in. The rearrangement uses TRBV27 and TRBJ1-5; D is ambiguous. The CDR3 region has the DNA TGTGCCAGCAGTTCCCGTGGGCAGCCCCAGCATTTT. This sequence encodes CASSSRGQPQHF.